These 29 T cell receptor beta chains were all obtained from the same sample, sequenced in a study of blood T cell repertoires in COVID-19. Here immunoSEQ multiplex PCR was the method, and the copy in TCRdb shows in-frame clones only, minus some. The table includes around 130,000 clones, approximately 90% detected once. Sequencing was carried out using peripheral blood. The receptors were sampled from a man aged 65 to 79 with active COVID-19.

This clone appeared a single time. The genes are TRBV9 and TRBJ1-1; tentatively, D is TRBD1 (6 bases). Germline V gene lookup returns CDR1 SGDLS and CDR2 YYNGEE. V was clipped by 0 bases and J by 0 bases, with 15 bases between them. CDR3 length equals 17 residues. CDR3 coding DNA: TGTGCCAGCAGCGTAGAGGGCGATAGGGGGATGAACACTGAAGCTTTCTTT. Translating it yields CASSVEGDRGMNTEAFF.

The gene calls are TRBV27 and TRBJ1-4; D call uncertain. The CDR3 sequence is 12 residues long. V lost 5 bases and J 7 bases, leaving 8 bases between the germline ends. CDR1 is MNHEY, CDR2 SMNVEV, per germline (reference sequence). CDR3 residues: CASSARGEKLFF. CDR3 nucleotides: TGTGCCAGCAGTGCACGGGGTGAAAAACTGTTTTTT.

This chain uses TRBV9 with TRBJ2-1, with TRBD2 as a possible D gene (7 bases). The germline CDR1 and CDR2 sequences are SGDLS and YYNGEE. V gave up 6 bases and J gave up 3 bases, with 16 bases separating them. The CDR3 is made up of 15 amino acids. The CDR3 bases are TGTGCCAGCACCCGAGGGGGGGGCCGCTACAATGAGCAGTTCTTC. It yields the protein CASTRGGGRYNEQFF. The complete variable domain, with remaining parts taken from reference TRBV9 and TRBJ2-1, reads DSGVTQTPKHLITATGQRVTLRCSPRSGDLSVYWYQQSLDQGLQFLIQYYNGEERAKGNILERFSAQQFPDLHSELNLSSLELGDSALYFCASTRGGGRYNEQFFGPGTRLTVL.

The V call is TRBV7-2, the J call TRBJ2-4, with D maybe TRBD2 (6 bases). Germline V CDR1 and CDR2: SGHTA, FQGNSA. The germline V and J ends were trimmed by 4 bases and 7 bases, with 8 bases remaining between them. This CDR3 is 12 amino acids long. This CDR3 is CASSWDLNIQYF. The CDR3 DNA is TGTGCCAGCAGCTGGGACTTGAACATTCAGTACTTC.

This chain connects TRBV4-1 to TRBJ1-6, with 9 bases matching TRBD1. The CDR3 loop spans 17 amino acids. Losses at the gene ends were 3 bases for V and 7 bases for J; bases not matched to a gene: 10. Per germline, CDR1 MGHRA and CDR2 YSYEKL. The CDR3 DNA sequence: TGCGCCAGCAGCCAGGGGACAGGGAACGTATGGAATTCACCCCTCCACTTT. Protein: CASSQGTGNVWNSPLHF.

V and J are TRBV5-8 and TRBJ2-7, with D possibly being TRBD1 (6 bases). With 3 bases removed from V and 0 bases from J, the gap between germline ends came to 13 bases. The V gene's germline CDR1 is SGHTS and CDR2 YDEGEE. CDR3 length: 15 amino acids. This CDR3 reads CASSWAGGLSYEQYF. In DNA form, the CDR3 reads TGTGCCAGCAGCTGGGCTGGGGGCCTCTCCTACGAGCAGTACTTC.

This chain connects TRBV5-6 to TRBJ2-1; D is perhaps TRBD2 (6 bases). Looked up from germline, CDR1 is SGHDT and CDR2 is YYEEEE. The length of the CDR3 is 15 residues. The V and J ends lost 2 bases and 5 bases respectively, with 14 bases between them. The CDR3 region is CASSFMVAVNNEQFF. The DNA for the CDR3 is TGTGCCAGCAGCTTTATGGTAGCGGTCAACAATGAGCAGTTCTTC.

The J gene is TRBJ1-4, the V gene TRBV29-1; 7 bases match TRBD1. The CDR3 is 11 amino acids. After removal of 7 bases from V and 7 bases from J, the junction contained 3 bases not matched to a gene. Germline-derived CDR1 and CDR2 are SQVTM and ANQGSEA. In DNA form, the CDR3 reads TGCAGCGGGGGGGACAGTGAAAAACTGTTTTTT. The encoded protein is CSGGDSEKLFF.

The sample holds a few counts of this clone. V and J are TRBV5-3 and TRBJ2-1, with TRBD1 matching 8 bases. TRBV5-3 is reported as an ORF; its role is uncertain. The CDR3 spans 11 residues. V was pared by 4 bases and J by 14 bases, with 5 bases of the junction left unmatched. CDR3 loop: CARSRQGTEFF. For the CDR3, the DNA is TGTGCCAGAAGCAGACAGGGGACTGAGTTCTTC.

The CDR3, as DNA: TGTGCCAGCAGTTTAGAACAGGGCTCCTACGAGCAGTACTTC. Amino acid sequence: CASSLEQGSYEQYF. V usage is TRBV27 and J usage is TRBJ2-7, with D tentatively TRBD1 (6 bases). Germline CDR1 MNHEY, CDR2 SMNVEV (reference sequence). V lost 2 bases and J lost 0, with 8 bases in between. This CDR3 spans 14 amino acids.

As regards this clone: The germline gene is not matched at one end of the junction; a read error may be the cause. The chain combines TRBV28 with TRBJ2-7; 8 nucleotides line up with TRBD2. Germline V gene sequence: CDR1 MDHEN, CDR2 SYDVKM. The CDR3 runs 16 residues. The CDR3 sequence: CASRLSSGSSSYEQYF. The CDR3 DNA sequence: TGTGCCAGCAGATTATCAAGCGGGAGCAGCTCCTACGAGCAGTACTTC.

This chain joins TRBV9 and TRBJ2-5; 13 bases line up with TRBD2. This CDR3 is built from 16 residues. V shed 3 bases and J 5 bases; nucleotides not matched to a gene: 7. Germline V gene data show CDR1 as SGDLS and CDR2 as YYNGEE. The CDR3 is CASSDPGLAGIETQYF. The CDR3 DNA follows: TGTGCCAGCAGCGACCCGGGACTAGCGGGAATTGAGACCCAGTACTTC.

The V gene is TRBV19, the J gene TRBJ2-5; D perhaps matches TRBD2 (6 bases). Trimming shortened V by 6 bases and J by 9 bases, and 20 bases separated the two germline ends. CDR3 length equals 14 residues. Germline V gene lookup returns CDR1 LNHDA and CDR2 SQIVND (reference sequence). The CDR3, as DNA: TGTGCCAGTAGATCCACCACCGGGACGGGGGCCCAGTACTTC. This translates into CASRSTTGTGAQYF.

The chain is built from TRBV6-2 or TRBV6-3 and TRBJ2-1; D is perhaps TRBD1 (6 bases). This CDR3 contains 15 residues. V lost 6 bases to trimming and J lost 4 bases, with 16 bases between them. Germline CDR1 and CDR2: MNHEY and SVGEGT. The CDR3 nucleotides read TGTGCCAGCAGCGTACAGGGTCCGGGGTACAATGAGCAGTTCTTC. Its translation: CASSVQGPGYNEQFF.

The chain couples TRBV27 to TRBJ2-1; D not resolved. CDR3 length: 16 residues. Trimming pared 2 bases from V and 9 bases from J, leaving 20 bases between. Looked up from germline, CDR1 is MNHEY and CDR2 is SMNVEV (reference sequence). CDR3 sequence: CASSLKILKLLLEQFF. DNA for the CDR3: TGTGCCAGCAGTTTAAAGATTTTAAAATTGTTACTTGAGCAGTTCTTC.

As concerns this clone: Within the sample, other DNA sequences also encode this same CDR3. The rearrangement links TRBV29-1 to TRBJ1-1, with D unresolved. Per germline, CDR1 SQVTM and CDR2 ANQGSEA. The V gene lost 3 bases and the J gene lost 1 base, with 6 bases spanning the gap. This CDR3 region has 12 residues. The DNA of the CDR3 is TGCAGCGTTGATCGGGGGAACACTGAAGCTTTCTTT. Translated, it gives CSVDRGNTEAFF.

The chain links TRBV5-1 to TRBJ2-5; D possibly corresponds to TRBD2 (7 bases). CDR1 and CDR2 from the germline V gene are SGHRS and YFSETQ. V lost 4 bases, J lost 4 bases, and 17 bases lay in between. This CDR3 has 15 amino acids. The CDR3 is CASSPLDGGRETQYF. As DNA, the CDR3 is TGCGCCAGCAGCCCGTTGGACGGGGGGCGAGAGACCCAGTACTTC.

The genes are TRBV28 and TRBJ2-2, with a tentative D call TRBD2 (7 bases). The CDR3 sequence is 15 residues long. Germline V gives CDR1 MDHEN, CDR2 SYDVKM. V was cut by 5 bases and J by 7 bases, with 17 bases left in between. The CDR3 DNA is TGTGCCAGCAGTCCGAGCCGAGGGGGGGTCGGGGAGCTGTTTTTT. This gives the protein CASSPSRGGVGELFF.

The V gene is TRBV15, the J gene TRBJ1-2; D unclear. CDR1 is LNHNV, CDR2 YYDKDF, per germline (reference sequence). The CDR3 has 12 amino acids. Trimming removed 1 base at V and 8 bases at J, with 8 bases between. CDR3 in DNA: TGTGCCACCAGCAGAGTTGCGGGGGGCTACACCTTC. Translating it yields CATSRVAGGYTF.

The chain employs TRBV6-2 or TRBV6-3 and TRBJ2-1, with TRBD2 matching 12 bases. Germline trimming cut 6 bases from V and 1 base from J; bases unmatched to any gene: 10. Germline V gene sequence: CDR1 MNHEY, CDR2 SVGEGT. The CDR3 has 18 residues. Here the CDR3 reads CASRYPTSGSWSYNEQFF. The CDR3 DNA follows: TGTGCCAGCAGGTACCCGACTAGCGGGAGTTGGTCCTACAATGAGCAGTTCTTC.

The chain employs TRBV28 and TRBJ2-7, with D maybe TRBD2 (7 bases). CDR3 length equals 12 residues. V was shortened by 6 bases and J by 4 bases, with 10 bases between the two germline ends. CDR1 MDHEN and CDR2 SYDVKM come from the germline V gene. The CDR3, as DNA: TGTGCCAGCAGCGGGGGGCTATACGAGCAGTACTTC. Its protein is CASSGGLYEQYF.

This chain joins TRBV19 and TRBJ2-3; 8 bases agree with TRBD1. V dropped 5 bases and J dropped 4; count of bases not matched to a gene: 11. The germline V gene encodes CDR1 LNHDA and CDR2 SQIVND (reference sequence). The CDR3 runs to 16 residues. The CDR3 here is CASSFGQGRRADTQYF. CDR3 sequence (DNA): TGTGCCAGTAGTTTCGGACAGGGCCGACGGGCAGATACGCAGTATTTT.

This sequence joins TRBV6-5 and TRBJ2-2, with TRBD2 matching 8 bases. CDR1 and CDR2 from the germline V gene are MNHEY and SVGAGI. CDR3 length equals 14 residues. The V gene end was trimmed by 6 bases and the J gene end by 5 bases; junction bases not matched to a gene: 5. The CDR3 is CASRLAAATGELFF. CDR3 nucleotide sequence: TGTGCCAGCAGACTAGCGGCCGCGACCGGGGAGCTGTTTTTT.

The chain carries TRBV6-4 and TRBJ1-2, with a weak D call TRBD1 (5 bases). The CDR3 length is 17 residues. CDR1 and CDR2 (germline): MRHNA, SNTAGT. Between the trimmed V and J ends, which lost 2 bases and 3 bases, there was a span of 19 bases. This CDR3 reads CASSDATCLLRDYGYTF. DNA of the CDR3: TGTGCCAGCAGTGACGCCACGTGCCTCCTCAGGGACTATGGCTACACCTTC.

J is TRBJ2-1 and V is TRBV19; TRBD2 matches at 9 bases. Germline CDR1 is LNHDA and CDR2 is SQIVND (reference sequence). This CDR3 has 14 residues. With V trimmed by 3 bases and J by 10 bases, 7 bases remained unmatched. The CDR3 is CASSILGGGVEQFF. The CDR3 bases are TGTGCCAGTAGTATTTTGGGCGGGGGGGTCGAGCAGTTCTTC.

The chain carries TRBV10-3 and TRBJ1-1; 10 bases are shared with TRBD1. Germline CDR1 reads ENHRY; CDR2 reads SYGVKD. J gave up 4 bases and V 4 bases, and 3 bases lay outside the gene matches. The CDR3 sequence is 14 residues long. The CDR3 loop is CAISGTGGATEAFF. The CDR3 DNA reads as TGTGCCATCAGTGGGACAGGGGGAGCCACTGAAGCTTTCTTT.

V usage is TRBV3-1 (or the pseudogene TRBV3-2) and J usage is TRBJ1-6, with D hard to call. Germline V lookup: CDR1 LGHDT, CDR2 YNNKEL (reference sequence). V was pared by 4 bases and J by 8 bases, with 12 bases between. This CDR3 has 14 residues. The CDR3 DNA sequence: TGTGCCAGCAGCCGTAGAGATTTTGATTCACCCCTCCACTTT. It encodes CASSRRDFDSPLHF.

This CDR3 reads CRGIRGTEAFF. The CDR3 DNA reads TGCAGGGGGATAAGGGGGACTGAAGCTTTCTTT. This rearrangement joins TRBV20-1 to TRBJ1-1, with D maybe TRBD1 (6 bases). This CDR3 is 11 amino acids long. CDR1 is DFQATT, CDR2 SNEGSKA, per germline (reference sequence).

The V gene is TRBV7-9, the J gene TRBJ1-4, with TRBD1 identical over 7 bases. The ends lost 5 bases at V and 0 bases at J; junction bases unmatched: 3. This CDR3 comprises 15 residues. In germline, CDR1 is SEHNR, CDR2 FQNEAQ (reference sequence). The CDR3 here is CASSLQGPTNEKLFF. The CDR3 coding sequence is TGTGCCAGCAGCCTACAGGGGCCAACTAATGAAAAACTGTTTTTT.